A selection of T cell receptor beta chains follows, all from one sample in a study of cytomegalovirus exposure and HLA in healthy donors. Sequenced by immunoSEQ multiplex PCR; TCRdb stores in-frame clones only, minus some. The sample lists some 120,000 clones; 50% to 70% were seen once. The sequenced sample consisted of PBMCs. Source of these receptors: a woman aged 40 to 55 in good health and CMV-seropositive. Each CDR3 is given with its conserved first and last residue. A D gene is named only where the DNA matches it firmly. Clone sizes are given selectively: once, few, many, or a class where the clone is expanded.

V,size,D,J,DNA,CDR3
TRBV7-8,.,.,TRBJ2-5,TGTGCCAGCAGCTTAACGGGAGTAGAGACCCAGTACTTC,CASSLTGVETQYF
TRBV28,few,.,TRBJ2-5,TGTGCCAGCAGTCCCGACCTTGCAGGTTGGGGAGAAGAGACCCAGTACTTC,CASSPDLAGWGEETQYF
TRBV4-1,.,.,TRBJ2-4,TGCGCCAGCAGCCAAGCGGAGGACCCCGGGGACATTCAGTACTTC,CASSQAEDPGDIQYF
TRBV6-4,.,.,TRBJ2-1,TGTGCCAGCAGTGACGGTAGTAGCTCCTACAATGAGCAGTTCTTC,CASSDGSSSYNEQFF
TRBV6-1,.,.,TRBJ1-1,TGTGCCAGCACCTGGGAGGGAAGGGTCACTGAAGCTTTCTTT,CASTWEGRVTEAFF
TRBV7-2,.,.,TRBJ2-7,TGTGCCAGCAGCTTCACCTACGAGCAGTACTTC,CASSFTYEQYF
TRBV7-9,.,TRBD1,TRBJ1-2,TGTGCCAGCAGCTGGGGACAGTCCCCTAACTATGGCTACACCTTC,CASSWGQSPNYGYTF
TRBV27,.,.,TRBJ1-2,TGTGCCAGCAGACCCCAGGGTAACTATGGCTACACCTTC,CASRPQGNYGYTF
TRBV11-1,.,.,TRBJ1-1,TGTGCCAGCAGCTTACCCTTACGGGACACTGAAGCTTTCTTT,CASSLPLRDTEAFF
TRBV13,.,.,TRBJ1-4,TGTGCCAGCAGCCTCTGGGCTTCCCGGGGGACTAATGAAAAACTGTTTTTT,CASSLWASRGTNEKLFF
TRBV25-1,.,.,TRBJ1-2,TGTGCCAGCAGTGACAACAGGGTTGTTCATGGCTACACCTTC,CASSDNRVVHGYTF
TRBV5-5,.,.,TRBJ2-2,TGTGCCAGCAGCTTGATGCGTTACTCTGGCGGGGAGCTGTTTTTT,CASSLMRYSGGELFF
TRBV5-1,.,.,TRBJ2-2,TGCGCCAGCAGCATTAGAATATCGACCGGGGAGCTGTTTTTT,CASSIRISTGELFF
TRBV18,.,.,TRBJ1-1,TGTGCCAGCTCACCGGCTCAGGATTTGGACACTGAAGCTTTCTTT,CASSPAQDLDTEAFF
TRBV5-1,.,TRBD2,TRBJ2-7,TGCGCCAGCAGCCCCTTGCCGTTGACTAGCGGGAGTCGCGAGCAGTACTTC,CASSPLPLTSGSREQYF
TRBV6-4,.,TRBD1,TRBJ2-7,TGTGCCAGCAGTGACGCACTGGACAGGACACACGAGCAGTACTTC,CASSDALDRTHEQYF
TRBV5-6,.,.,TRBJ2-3,TGTGCCAGCAGCGTCTCTGTAGATACGCAGTATTTT,CASSVSVDTQYF
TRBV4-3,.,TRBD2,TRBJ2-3,TGCGCCAGCAGCCAAGATTATGGTACTAGCGGGCGCACAGATACGCAGTATTTT,CASSQDYGTSGRTDTQYF
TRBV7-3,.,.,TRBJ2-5,TGTGCCAGCAGCCAAACCAGACACGAGACCCAGTACTTC,CASSQTRHETQYF
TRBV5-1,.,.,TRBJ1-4,TGCGCCAGCAGCTTGGAAGGCAGAGAGGATGAAAAACTGTTTTTT,CASSLEGREDEKLFF
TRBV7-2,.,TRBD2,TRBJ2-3,TGTGCCAGCAGCTTAATGGTCGGCGGGAGGTCCGGGGCAGATACGCAGTATTTT,CASSLMVGGRSGADTQYF
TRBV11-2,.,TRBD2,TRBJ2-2,TGTGCCAGCAGCTTCCGGGGCGGGAGGGAGTCCGGGGAGCTGTTTTTT,CASSFRGGRESGELFF
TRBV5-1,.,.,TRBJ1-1,TGCGCCAGCAGCTGGACACAGAACACTGAAGCTTTCTTT,CASSWTQNTEAFF
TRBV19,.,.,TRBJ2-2,TGTGCCAGTAGTACGTCGGTGACCGGGGAGCTGTTTTTT,CASSTSVTGELFF
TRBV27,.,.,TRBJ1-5,TGTGCCAGCAGTAGGGCAGGACTCAATCAGCCCCAGCATTTT,CASSRAGLNQPQHF
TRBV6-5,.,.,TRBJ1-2,TGTGCCAGCAGCCGGGGGGTGTGGGGCGGTGGCTACACCTTC,CASSRGVWGGGYTF
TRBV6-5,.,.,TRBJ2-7,TGTGCCAGCAGTCAGAGGACTCCCGGCTCCTACGAGCAGTACTTC,CASSQRTPGSYEQYF
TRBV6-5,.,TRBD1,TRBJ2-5,TGTGCCAGCAGTTACCAGGGGGCAGAGACCCAGTACTTC,CASSYQGAETQYF
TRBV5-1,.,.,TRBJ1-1,TGCGCCAGCAGCTTGGAAGGACAGAACACTGAAGCTTTCTTT,CASSLEGQNTEAFF
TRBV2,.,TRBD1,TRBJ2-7,TGTGCCAGCAGTGGCCGGGACAGGGCCTACGAGCAGTACTTC,CASSGRDRAYEQYF
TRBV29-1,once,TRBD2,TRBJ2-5,TGCAGCGTTCAGCGGGAGGGCCCAGAGACCCAGTACTTC,CSVQREGPETQYF
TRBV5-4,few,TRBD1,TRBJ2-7,TGTGCCAGCAGCTTAGACAGGGCCACCTACGAGCAGTACTTC,CASSLDRATYEQYF
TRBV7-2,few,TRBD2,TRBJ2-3,TGTGCCAGCAGCCGACTAGCGGGAGGGGTAGATACGCAGTATTTT,CASSRLAGGVDTQYF
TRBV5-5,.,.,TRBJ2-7,TGTGCCAGCAGCCATCGAGCCCAGGGTCTAAGTTACGAGCAGTACTTC,CASSHRAQGLSYEQYF
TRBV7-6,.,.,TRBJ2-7,TGTGCCAGCAGCTTAACCCCCAGCTCCTACGAGCAGTACTTC,CASSLTPSSYEQYF
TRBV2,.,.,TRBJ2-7,TGTGCCAGCAGTGCCAACCGGGAGCGTAGTAACGAGCAGTACTTC,CASSANRERSNEQYF
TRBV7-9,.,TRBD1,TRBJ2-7,TGTTCCAGCAGCTCCTATCGGTGGGACAGGGGGTACGAGCAGTACTTC,CSSSSYRWDRGYEQYF
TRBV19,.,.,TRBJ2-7,TGTGCCAGTAGTATTAAAGGGGCCTACGAGCAGTACTTC,CASSIKGAYEQYF
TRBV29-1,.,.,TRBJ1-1,TGCAGCGTTGAAGCAGGGGCTGGCACTGAAGCTTTCTTT,CSVEAGAGTEAFF
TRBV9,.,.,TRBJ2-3,TGTGCCAGCAGCGCGAGTTTACGGGAACCCACAGATACGCAGTATTTT,CASSASLREPTDTQYF
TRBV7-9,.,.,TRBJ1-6,TGTGCCAGCAGCCCGACAGCGTTTGGGGTTTCACCCCTCCACTTT,CASSPTAFGVSPLHF
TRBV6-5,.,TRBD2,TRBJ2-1,TGTGCCAGCAGGGAGACTAGCGGGAGACCGAATGAGCAGTTCTTC,CASRETSGRPNEQFF
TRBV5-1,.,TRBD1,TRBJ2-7,TGCGCCAGCAGCGCCGGGGACAGGGACTCCTACGAGCAGTACTTC,CASSAGDRDSYEQYF